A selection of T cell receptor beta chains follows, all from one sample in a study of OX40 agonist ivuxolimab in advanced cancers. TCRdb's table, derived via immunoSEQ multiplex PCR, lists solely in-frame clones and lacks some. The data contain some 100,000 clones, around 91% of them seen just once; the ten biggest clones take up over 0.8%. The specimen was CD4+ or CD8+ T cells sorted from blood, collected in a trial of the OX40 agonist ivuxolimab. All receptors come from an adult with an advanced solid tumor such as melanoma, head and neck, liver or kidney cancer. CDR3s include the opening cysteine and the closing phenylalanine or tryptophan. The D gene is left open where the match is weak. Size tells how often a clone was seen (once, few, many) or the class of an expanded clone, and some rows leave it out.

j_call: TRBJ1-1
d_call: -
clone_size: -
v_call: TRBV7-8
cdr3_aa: CASSLSGGGTEAFF
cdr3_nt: TGTGCCAGCAGCTTATCGGGGGGTGGCACTGAAGCTTTCTTT

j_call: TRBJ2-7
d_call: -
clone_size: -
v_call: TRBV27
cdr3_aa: CASSLYRASYEQYF
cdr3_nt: TGTGCCAGCAGTTTATATCGCGCATCCTACGAGCAGTACTTC

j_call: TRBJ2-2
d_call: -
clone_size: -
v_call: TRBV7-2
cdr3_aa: CASSTPGDGELFF
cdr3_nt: TGTGCCAGCAGCACTCCCGGCGACGGGGAGCTGTTTTTT

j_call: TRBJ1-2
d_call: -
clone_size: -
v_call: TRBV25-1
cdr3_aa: CASSPAGTNYGYTF
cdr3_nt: TGTGCCAGCAGTCCCGCGGGGACCAACTATGGCTACACCTTC

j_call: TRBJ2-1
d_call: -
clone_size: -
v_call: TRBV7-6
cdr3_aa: CASSLLGYNEQFF
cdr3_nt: TGTGCCAGCAGCTTATTGGGATACAATGAGCAGTTCTTC

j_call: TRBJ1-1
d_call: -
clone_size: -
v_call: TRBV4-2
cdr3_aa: CASSPAGGTEAFF
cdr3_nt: TGTGCCAGCAGCCCGGCGGGTGGCACTGAAGCTTTCTTT

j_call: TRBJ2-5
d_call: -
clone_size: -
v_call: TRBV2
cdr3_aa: CASLLGARFGTQYF
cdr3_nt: TGTGCCAGCCTCCTGGGGGCGCGGTTCGGGACCCAGTACTTC

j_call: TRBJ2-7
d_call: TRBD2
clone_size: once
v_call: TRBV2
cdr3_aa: CASSDEGSGSHF
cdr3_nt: TGTGCCAGCAGTGATGAGGGTAGCGGGAGTCACTTC

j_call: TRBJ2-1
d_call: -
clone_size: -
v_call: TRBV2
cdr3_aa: CASSHGSSYNEQFF
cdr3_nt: TGTGCCAGCTCGCACGGGAGCTCCTACAATGAGCAGTTCTTC

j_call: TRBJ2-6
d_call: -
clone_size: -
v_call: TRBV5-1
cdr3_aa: CASSETTSSGANVLTF
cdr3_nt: TGCGCCAGCAGCGAGACAACAAGCTCTGGGGCCAACGTCCTGACTTTC

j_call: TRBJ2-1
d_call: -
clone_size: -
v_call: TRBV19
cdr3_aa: CASSIDREGGYNEQFF
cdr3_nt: TGTGCCAGTAGTATAGATCGCGAAGGTGGCTACAATGAGCAGTTCTTC

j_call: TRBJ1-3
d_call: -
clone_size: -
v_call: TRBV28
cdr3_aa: CASRGEISGNTIYF
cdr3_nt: TGTGCCAGCCGGGGGGAGATCTCTGGAAACACCATATATTTT

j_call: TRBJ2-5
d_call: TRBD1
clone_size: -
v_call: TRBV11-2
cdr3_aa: CASSLVRQGQETQYF
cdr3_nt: TGTGCCAGCAGCTTAGTTAGACAGGGACAAGAGACCCAGTACTTC

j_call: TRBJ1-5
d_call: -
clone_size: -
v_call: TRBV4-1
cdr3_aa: CASSQGLLLTAHQPQHF
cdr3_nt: TGCGCCAGCAGCCAAGGACTCCTTTTGACAGCACATCAGCCCCAGCATTTT

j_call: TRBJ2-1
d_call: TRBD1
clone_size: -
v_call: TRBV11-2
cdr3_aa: CASSFDRERYEQFF
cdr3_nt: TGTGCCAGCAGCTTTGACAGGGAGAGGTATGAGCAGTTCTTC

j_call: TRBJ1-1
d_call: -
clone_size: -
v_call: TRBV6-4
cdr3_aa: CASSDKGGGQTTEAFF
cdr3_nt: TGTGCCAGCAGTGACAAAGGTGGAGGGCAGACGACTGAAGCTTTCTTT

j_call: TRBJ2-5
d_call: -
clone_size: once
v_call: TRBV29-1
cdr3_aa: CSVEAGRGETQYF
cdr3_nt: TGCAGCGTTGAAGCGGGACGAGGAGAGACCCAGTACTTC

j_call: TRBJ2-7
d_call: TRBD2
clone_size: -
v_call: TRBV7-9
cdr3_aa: CASSLGGGRVSYEQYF
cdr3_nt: TGTGCCAGCAGCTTAGGGGGCGGGAGGGTGAGCTACGAGCAGTACTTC

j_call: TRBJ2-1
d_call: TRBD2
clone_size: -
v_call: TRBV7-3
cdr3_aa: CASSLLAGGYNEQFF
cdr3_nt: TGTGCCAGCAGCCTACTAGCGGGAGGTTACAATGAGCAGTTCTTC

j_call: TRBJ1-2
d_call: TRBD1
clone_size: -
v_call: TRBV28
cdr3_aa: CASSPQGAGGYTF
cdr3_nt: TGTGCCAGCAGTCCACAGGGGGCAGGGGGCTACACCTTC

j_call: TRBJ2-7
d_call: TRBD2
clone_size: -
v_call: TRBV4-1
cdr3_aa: CASSQSAPSGRATNEQYF
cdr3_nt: TGCGCCAGCAGCCAATCGGCGCCTAGCGGGAGGGCCACCAACGAGCAGTACTTC

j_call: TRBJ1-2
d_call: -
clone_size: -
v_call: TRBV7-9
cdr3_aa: CASSFGQNYGYTF
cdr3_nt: TGTGCCAGCAGCTTTGGGCAGAACTATGGCTACACCTTC

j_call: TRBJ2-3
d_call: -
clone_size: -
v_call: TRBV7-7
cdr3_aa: CASSAGVSTDTQYF
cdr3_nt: TGTGCTAGCAGTGCGGGCGTTTCCACAGATACGCAGTATTTT

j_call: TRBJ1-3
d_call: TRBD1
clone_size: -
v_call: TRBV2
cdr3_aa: CASSLPGQGAPNTIYF
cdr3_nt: TGTGCCAGCAGTCTGCCGGGACAGGGAGCACCAAACACCATATATTTT

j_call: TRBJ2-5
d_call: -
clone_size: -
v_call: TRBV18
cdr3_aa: CASSPQLDTGRETQYF
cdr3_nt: TGTGCCAGCTCACCACAGCTGGACACAGGACGAGAGACCCAGTACTTC

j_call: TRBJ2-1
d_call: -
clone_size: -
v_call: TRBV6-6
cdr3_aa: CASSPPHNEQFF
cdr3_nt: TGTGCCAGCAGTCCCCCTCACAATGAGCAGTTCTTC

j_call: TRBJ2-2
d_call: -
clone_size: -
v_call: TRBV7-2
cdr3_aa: CASSLGRERTGELFF
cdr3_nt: TGTGCCAGCAGCTTAGGGCGGGAACGGACCGGGGAGCTGTTTTTT

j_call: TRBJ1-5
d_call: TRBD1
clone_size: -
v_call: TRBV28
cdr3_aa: CASRPQGAVNQPQHF
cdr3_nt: TGTGCCAGTAGACCACAGGGGGCGGTTAATCAGCCCCAGCATTTT

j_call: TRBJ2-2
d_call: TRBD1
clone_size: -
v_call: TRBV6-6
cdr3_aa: CASMTGGTGELFF
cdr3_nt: TGTGCCAGCATGACAGGGGGAACCGGGGAGCTGTTTTTT

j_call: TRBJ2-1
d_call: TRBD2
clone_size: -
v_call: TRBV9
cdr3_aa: CASSVRASGIIGGYNEQFF
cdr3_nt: TGTGCCAGCAGCGTAAGGGCTAGCGGGATTATCGGGGGCTACAATGAGCAGTTCTTC

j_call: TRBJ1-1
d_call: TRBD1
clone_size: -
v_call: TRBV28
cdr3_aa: CASSTQGAIVNTEAFF
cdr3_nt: TGTGCCAGCAGTACACAGGGGGCTATAGTGAACACTGAAGCTTTCTTT

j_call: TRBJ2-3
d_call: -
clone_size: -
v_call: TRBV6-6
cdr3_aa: CATSLVSTDTQYF
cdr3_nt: TGTGCCACGAGTTTGGTGAGCACAGATACGCAGTATTTT

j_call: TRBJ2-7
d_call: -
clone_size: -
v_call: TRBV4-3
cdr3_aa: CASSQDDYFAGEQYF
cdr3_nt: TGCGCCAGCAGCCAAGACGACTACTTTGCGGGGGAGCAGTACTTC

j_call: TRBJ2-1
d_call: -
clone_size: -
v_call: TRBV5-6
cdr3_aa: CASSSLVVGLNNEQFF
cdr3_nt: TGTGCCAGCAGCTCCCTAGTGGTAGGTCTTAACAATGAGCAGTTCTTC

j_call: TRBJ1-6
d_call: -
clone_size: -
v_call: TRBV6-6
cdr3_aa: CASSTDNNSPLHF
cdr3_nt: TGTGCCAGCAGTACCGACAATAATTCACCCCTCCACTTT

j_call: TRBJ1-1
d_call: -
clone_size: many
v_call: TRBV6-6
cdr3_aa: CASSYTGTEAFF
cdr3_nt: TGTGCCAGCAGTTATACAGGAACTGAAGCTTTCTTT